Listed below are T cell receptor beta chains from one sample, sequenced in a study of human T cells and chemical hapten exposure. MiXCR was run by TCRdb on the RACE reads, yielding one entry per CDR3 protein. Of roughly 250,000 distinct CDR3 sequences detected, about 8.6% appear once; the ten largest clones hold roughly 2.5%. Sequenced here: whole blood, sampled in connection with sensitization to the hapten diphenylcyclopropenone (DPC). The receptors here all came from a woman aged 40 to 50 with alopecia areata. Some clones in this sample may be carry-over from other donors' samples. The CDR3 runs from the conserved cysteine through the conserved F or W. D genes are given only for firm matches. Only part of the rows carry a size: once, few, many, or a class if the clone is expanded.

j_call d_call v_call clone_size cdr3_aa cdr3_nt
TRBJ1-6 TRBD1 TRBV20-1 few CSAQQGASQSPLHF TGCAGTGCTCAACAGGGGGCGTCGCAATCACCCCTCCACTTT
TRBJ2-3 TRBD2 TRBV12-3/TRBV12-4 few CASRRLADSADTQYF TGTGCCAGCAGACGACTAGCGGACTCGGCGGATACGCAGTATTTT
TRBJ2-7 TRBD1 TRBV7-2 few CASSSTGGGPYEQYF TGTGCCAGCAGCTCAACAGGGGGCGGCCCCTACGAGCAGTACTTC
TRBJ2-2 - TRBV6-2/TRBV6-3 - CASSSQTPLNTGELFF TGTGCCAGCAGTTCGCAGACGCCCTTGAACACCGGGGAGCTGTTTTTT
TRBJ2-6 TRBD1 TRBV6-1 - CASSMTGTGANVLTF TGTGCCAGCAGTATGACAGGGACTGGGGCCAACGTCCTGACTTTC
TRBJ1-3 - TRBV7-9 - CASSRLQGSAGNTIYF TGTGCCAGCAGCCGCTTACAGGGCTCGGCTGGAAACACCATATATTTT
TRBJ2-3 TRBD2 TRBV5-1 - CASSLARAGALGTDTQYF TGCGCCAGCAGCTTGGCCCGGGCGGGAGCCCTTGGGACAGATACGCAGTATTTT
TRBJ1-3 - TRBV12-3/TRBV12-4 medium-sized CASRGYGNTIYF TGTGCCAGCAGGGGGTACGGAAACACCATATATTTT
TRBJ2-1 TRBD1 TRBV7-2 few CASSPPGQGAREQFF TGTGCCAGCAGCCCCCCGGGACAGGGGGCCCGTGAGCAGTTCTTC
TRBJ2-5 - TRBV4-2 few CASSQDIDKTQYF TGTGCCAGCAGCCAAGATATCGACAAGACCCAGTACTTC
TRBJ2-4 - TRBV7-8 - CASSSDPYRENIQYF TGTGCCAGCAGCTCAGACCCCTACAGAGAAAACATTCAGTACTTC
TRBJ2-5 - TRBV20-1 few CSAYVRGAETQYF TGCAGTGCGTATGTTAGGGGTGCGGAGACCCAGTACTTC
TRBJ2-7 TRBD1 TRBV25-1 - CASSEGTGSSYEQYF TGTGCCAGCAGTGAAGGGACAGGGAGTTCCTACGAGCAGTACTTC
TRBJ1-1 - TRBV29-1 many CSVNLETGQVYTEAFF TGCAGCGTTAATTTGGAGACAGGTCAGGTGTACACTGAAGCTTTCTTT
TRBJ2-7 TRBD1 TRBV10-3 - CAISPPGQSYEQYF TGTGCCATCAGCCCGCCGGGACAGTCCTACGAGCAGTACTTC
TRBJ2-3 - TRBV24-1 few CATGRADTQYF TGTGCCACGGGAAGAGCAGATACGCAGTATTTT
TRBJ1-2 - TRBV12-3/TRBV12-4 - CASSLGARAGYTF TGTGCCAGCAGTTTGGGGGCCAGGGCTGGCTACACCTTC
TRBJ2-7 - TRBV29-1 few CSVRGGSQTYEQYF TGCAGCGTGAGAGGTGGCAGTCAGACCTACGAGCAGTACTTC
TRBJ2-7 TRBD2 TRBV20-1 few CSARDTGGGTYEQYF TGCAGTGCTAGAGATACTGGCGGGGGAACCTACGAGCAGTACTTC
TRBJ2-3 TRBD2 TRBV30 many CACSIAGGQDTQYF TGTGCCTGTAGTATTGCGGGAGGGCAGGATACGCAGTATTTT
TRBJ1-2 - TRBV20-1 few CSARDRERNYGYTF TGCAGTGCTAGAGATCGAGAGAGGAACTATGGCTACACCTTC
TRBJ2-3 TRBD2 TRBV27 few CASSLVTSGAMTQYF TGTGCCAGCAGTTTGGTAACTAGCGGAGCCATGACGCAGTATTTT
TRBJ2-5 - TRBV24-1 - CATSDEGRHQETQYF TGTGCCACCAGTGATGAGGGACGGCACCAAGAGACCCAGTACTTC
TRBJ2-3 - TRBV12-3/TRBV12-4 - CASSFAGVDTQYF TGTGCCAGCAGTTTTGCAGGGGTGGATACGCAGTATTTT
TRBJ2-1 - TRBV29-1 - CSVEGNYNEQFF TGCAGCGTTGAAGGTAACTACAATGAGCAGTTCTTC
TRBJ1-3 - TRBV3-1 - CASSWGQQGGNTIYF TGTGCCAGCAGCTGGGGACAACAGGGTGGAAACACCATATATTTT
TRBJ2-5 - TRBV7-9 few CASSLATHQGTQYF TGTGCCAGCAGCTTAGCGACTCACCAAGGGACCCAGTACTTC
TRBJ1-2 - TRBV27 - CASSFRQHYGYTF TGTGCCAGCAGTTTCAGGCAGCACTATGGCTACACCTTC
TRBJ2-2 - TRBV4-3 - CASSQGPTTGSNTGELFF TGCGCCAGCAGCCAAGGCCCAACCACCGGCTCCAACACCGGGGAGCTGTTTTTT
TRBJ2-1 TRBD2 TRBV6-5 many CASSSSGLADNEQFF TGTGCCAGCAGTTCCTCCGGACTAGCGGACAATGAGCAGTTCTTC
TRBJ2-1 TRBD1 TRBV24-1 - CATSDPRDSRYNEQFF TGTGCCACCAGTGATCCCCGGGACAGTCGATACAATGAGCAGTTCTTC
TRBJ2-2 - TRBV9 - CASSGNTGELFF TGTGCCAGCAGCGGTAACACCGGGGAGCTGTTTTTT
TRBJ2-1 TRBD2 TRBV11-2 few CASSFTSGRIGSYNEQFF TGTGCCAGCAGCTTTACTAGCGGGAGAATCGGATCCTACAATGAGCAGTTCTTC
TRBJ1-1 - TRBV12-3/TRBV12-4 many CASSSGLGTEAFF TGTGCCAGCAGTTCAGGGCTGGGCACTGAAGCTTTCTTT
TRBJ2-5 TRBD1 TRBV27 - CASSLQGAEETQYF TGTGCCAGCAGTTTGCAGGGGGCTGAGGAGACCCAGTACTTC
TRBJ2-1 TRBD1 TRBV28 few CASSPSGTAKNNEQFF TGTGCCAGCAGTCCGTCCGGGACAGCAAAGAACAATGAGCAGTTCTTC
TRBJ2-7 - TRBV5-1 - CASSLDHEGPYEQYF TGCGCCAGCAGCTTGGACCACGAGGGCCCCTACGAGCAGTACTTC
TRBJ2-1 - TRBV20-1 - CSASGFSTYNEQFF TGCAGTGCCTCGGGGTTTAGCACCTACAATGAGCAGTTCTTC
TRBJ1-6 TRBD1 TRBV18 - CASSRQGDNSPLHF TGTGCCAGCTCACGACAGGGCGACAATTCACCCCTCCACTTT
TRBJ1-6 - TRBV28 many CASSISVGNSPLHF TGTGCCAGCAGTATCTCGGTGGGGAATTCACCCCTCCACTTT
TRBJ2-7 - TRBV27 - CASSLGERYTSYEQYF TGTGCCAGCAGCCTAGGGGAGCGGTACACCTCCTACGAGCAGTACTTC